Below, 23 T cell receptor beta chains from the same sample are listed, as sequenced in a study of early T cells in non-severe SARS-CoV-2 infection. TCRdb re-called the 5' RACE reads through MiXCR, storing one row per CDR3 protein. The sample shows approximately 43,000 distinct CDR3 sequences, approximately 7.1% of them seen only once. Source material: whole blood. The receptor source for this set is an adult who was a healthcare worker with PCR-confirmed SARS-CoV-2 infection or an uninfected control (not recorded which).

This clonotype has at least ten counts. The V gene is TRBV12-3 or TRBV12-4, the J gene TRBJ2-1, with TRBD1 as a possible D gene (6 bases). Between the trimmed V and J ends, which lost 6 bases and 0 bases, there was a span of 12 bases. This CDR3 spans 15 amino acids. The CDR3 loop is CASRGDTRSYNEQFF. CDR3 DNA: TGTGCCAGCAGAGGGGACACTCGCTCCTACAATGAGCAGTTCTTC.

The sample holds many counts of this clonotype. The V and J genes are TRBV6-5 and TRBJ2-3; 9 bases map to TRBD1. Germline V gene lookup returns CDR1 MNHEY and CDR2 SVGAGI. This CDR3 has 16 amino acids. Trimming removed 5 bases from V and 3 bases from J; junction bases left unmatched: 9. CDR3 sequence: CASSPSPGQGTDTQYF. The CDR3 nucleotides are TGTGCCAGCAGTCCATCTCCGGGACAGGGAACAGATACGCAGTATTTT.

This clonotype showed up many times. The V and J genes are TRBV5-1 and TRBJ2-7; tentatively, D is TRBD2 (5 bases). CDR3 length equals 12 residues. CDR1 and CDR2 (germline): SGHRS, YFSETQ. Trimming removed 4 bases from V and 3 bases from J, with 8 bases in between. CDR3 nucleotides: TGCGCCAGCAGCGAGGACTTCTACGAGCAGTACTTC. Its protein product is CASSEDFYEQYF.

The chain uses TRBV6-4 and TRBJ1-1; 9 nucleotides match TRBD1. The ends lost 4 bases at V and 12 bases at J; junction bases unmatched: 12. This CDR3 spans 14 amino acids. Germline CDR1 reads MRHNA; CDR2 reads SNTAGT. The chain's CDR3 is CASSASPGQGGSFF. The DNA of the CDR3 is TGTGCCAGCAGTGCCTCACCGGGACAGGGAGGATCTTTCTTT.

The chain links TRBV5-4 to TRBJ2-3, with 7 bases lining up with TRBD1. With 4 bases clipped from V and 2 bases from J, the junction kept 7 bases outside the gene matches. The germline CDR1 and CDR2 sequences are SGHNT and YYREEE (reference sequence). This CDR3 has 15 amino acids. The DNA of the CDR3 is TGTGCCAGCAGCGTCCGGGACAGTCCCACAGATACGCAGTATTTT. Translating gives CASSVRDSPTDTQYF. The complete variable domain, with remaining parts taken from reference TRBV5-4 and TRBJ2-3, reads ETGVTQSPTHLIKTRGQQVTLRCSSQSGHNTVSWYQQALGQGPQFIFQYYREEENGRGNFPPRFSGLQFPNYSSELNVNALELDDSALYLCASSVRDSPTDTQYFGPGTRLTVL.

The J gene is TRBJ2-7, the V gene TRBV19; TRBD2 might be the D (5 bases). Trimming took off 1 base at V and 5 bases at J, with 12 bases between the two ends. CDR1 LNHDA and CDR2 SQIVND come from the germline V gene (reference sequence). This CDR3 spans 14 amino acids. In DNA, the CDR3 is TGTGCCAGTAGTATAGCGCGGACTGTAGACGAGCAGTACTTC. It yields the protein CASSIARTVDEQYF.

The V and J genes are TRBV6-2 or TRBV6-3 and TRBJ1-1, with TRBD1 matching 7 bases. Trimming removed 6 bases from V and 7 bases from J; junction bases left unmatched: 8. The length of the CDR3 is 13 residues. CDR1 is MNHEY, CDR2 SVGEGT, per germline. The DNA for the CDR3 is TGTGCCAGCAGCCCTCGGGACAGCTTTGAAGCTTTCTTT. Translated: CASSPRDSFEAFF.

Only a few counts were recorded for this clonotype. V and J are TRBV3-1 and TRBJ1-2, with D uncertain. The CDR3 is made up of 13 amino acids. CDR1 is LGHDT and CDR2 is YNNKEL in the germline V gene (reference sequence). V was pared by 4 bases and J by 6 bases, with 12 bases between. The CDR3 region has the DNA TGTGCCAGCAGCCGCAACTCCGGGGATGGCTACACCTTC. Its translation: CASSRNSGDGYTF.

CDR3 in amino acids: CAIRREGPTYEQYF. The CDR3 DNA reads TGTGCCATCAGGCGCGAGGGTCCCACCTACGAGCAGTACTTC. This chain uses TRBV7-2 with TRBJ2-7; TRBD2 might be the D (5 bases). V shed 10 bases and J shed 2 bases, with 18 bases lying between them. Germline CDR1 SGHTA, CDR2 FQGNSA. This CDR3 is built from 14 residues.

The chain links TRBV4-1 to TRBJ1-4; tentatively, D is TRBD1 (6 bases). With 4 bases removed from V and 11 bases from J, the gap between germline ends came to 29 bases. The CDR3 is 18 amino acids. Germline CDR1 reads MGHRA; CDR2 reads YSYEKL. The CDR3 protein is CASSRESAPATGVRKLFF. In DNA, the CDR3 is TGCGCCAGCAGCCGGGAATCGGCCCCAGCGACAGGCGTGAGGAAACTGTTTTTT.

V and J are TRBV30 and TRBJ2-2; D gene unclear. Germline V gene sequence: CDR1 GTSNPN, CDR2 SVGIG (reference sequence). The V gene lost 2 bases and the J gene lost 6 bases, with 16 bases spanning the gap. This CDR3 spans 15 amino acids. The CDR3 sequence is CAWSKGRSFSGELFF. The CDR3 DNA reads as TGTGCCTGGAGTAAGGGAAGGAGTTTCTCCGGGGAGCTGTTTTTT.

V gene TRBV19 combines with J gene TRBJ1-2, with 8 positions matching TRBD1. The CDR3 is 15 residues long. Losses at the gene ends were 6 bases for V and 5 bases for J; bases not matched to a gene: 11. Germline CDR1 reads LNHDA; CDR2 reads SQIVND (reference sequence). The CDR3 spells CASRLAGGDRYGYTF. The CDR3 nucleotides read TGTGCCAGTAGATTGGCAGGGGGCGATCGGTATGGCTACACCTTC.

The chain uses TRBV20-1 and TRBJ1-1; D unresolved. This CDR3 has 12 residues. Looked up from germline, CDR1 is DFQATT and CDR2 is SNEGSKA (reference sequence). Trimming pared 3 bases from V and 1 base from J, leaving 6 bases between. In DNA, the CDR3 is TGCAGTGCTAGCCCAGGGAACACTGAAGCTTTCTTT. This codes for CSASPGNTEAFF.

A few counts support this clonotype. Here the CDR3 reads CASNLDRHYGYTF. The CDR3 coding sequence is TGTGCCAGCAACCTAGACAGACATTATGGCTACACCTTC. The chain links TRBV6-2 or TRBV6-3 to TRBJ1-2; tentative D call: TRBD1 (5 bases). CDR3 length: 13 residues. Germline assignment: CDR1 MNHEY and CDR2 SVGEGT. V lost 7 bases, J lost 5 bases, and 14 bases lay in between.

This clonotype was observed a few times. The rearrangement joins TRBV28 to TRBJ1-1; no definite D call. V was trimmed by 6 bases and J by 1 base, leaving 6 bases between them. Germline-derived CDR1 and CDR2 are MDHEN and SYDVKM. This CDR3 spans 12 amino acids. The CDR3 nucleotides read TGTGCCAGCAGACCAACGAACACTGAAGCTTTCTTT. This translates into CASRPTNTEAFF.

The sample holds many counts of this clonotype. V gene TRBV12-3 or TRBV12-4 combines with J gene TRBJ2-3; 8 bases are shared with TRBD1. The junction had 5 bases not matched to a gene; V was cut back by 11 bases and J by 4 bases. The CDR3 is 12 residues long. CDR3 residues: CAVQGAADTQYF. DNA for the CDR3: TGTGCCGTTCAGGGGGCGGCAGATACGCAGTATTTT.

This clonotype turned up a few times. V is TRBV6-6 and J is TRBJ2-7; D is unclear. This CDR3 has 12 amino acids. V lost 6 bases and J 2 bases, leaving 8 bases between the germline ends. Germline loops: CDR1 MNHNY, CDR2 SVGAGI (reference sequence). Here the CDR3 DNA reads TGTGCCAGCAGCCCAATGACCTACGAGCAGTACTTC. Encoded protein: CASSPMTYEQYF.

In this sample, this clonotype turned up many times. J is TRBJ2-1 and V is TRBV2; D perhaps matches TRBD1 (6 bases). This CDR3 contains 15 residues. With 3 bases removed from V and 3 bases from J, the gap between germline ends came to 12 bases. Looked up from germline, CDR1 is SNHLY and CDR2 is FYNNEI. The CDR3 DNA reads TGTGCCAGCAGTGAGATCGGGACACACTACAATGAGCAGTTCTTC. Amino acid sequence: CASSEIGTHYNEQFF.

This clonotype was detected a few times. The chain joins TRBV6-5 to TRBJ2-3, with D tentatively TRBD2 (5 bases). CDR1 and CDR2 (germline): MNHEY, SVGAGI. The V and J ends lost 0 bases and 1 base respectively, with 17 bases between them. The CDR3 extends over 18 amino acids. CDR3 DNA sequence: TGTGCCAGCAGTTACTCAAGGCGGACTCATTTGGGCACAGATACGCAGTATTTT. It translates to CASSYSRRTHLGTDTQYF.

This chain links TRBV20-1 with TRBJ2-7; possibly TRBD1 for D (6 bases). Looked up from germline, CDR1 is DFQATT and CDR2 is SNEGSKA (reference sequence). The CDR3 runs 13 residues. Trimming removed 3 bases at V and 1 base at J, with 10 bases between. CDR3 nucleotides: TGCAGTGCTAGGAGGACAGTTTCCTACGAGCAGTACTTC. Its protein is CSARRTVSYEQYF.

The sample holds many counts of this clonotype. The chain combines TRBV6-5 with TRBJ1-6; TRBD1 is a possible D gene (5 bases). The V and J ends lost 4 bases and 9 bases respectively, with 13 bases between them. Germline loops: CDR1 MNHEY, CDR2 SVGAGI. The CDR3 is 14 amino acids. CDR3: CASSSDRQLSPLHF. CDR3 sequence (DNA): TGTGCCAGCAGTTCCGACCGACAGCTTTCACCCCTCCACTTT.

The table lists this clonotype with many counts. The gene calls are TRBV27 and TRBJ1-1, with D maybe TRBD1 (5 bases). The ends were cut back, 4 bases at V and 3 bases at J, with 15 bases in the middle. Per germline, CDR1 MNHEY and CDR2 SMNVEV (reference sequence). The CDR3 runs 15 residues. CDR3 sequence (DNA): TGTGCCAGCAGTTACTGGGACGGAGGGGACACTGAAGCTTTCTTT. This encodes CASSYWDGGDTEAFF.

At least ten counts were recorded for this clonotype. The chain recombines TRBV10-2 with TRBJ2-5; the match to TRBD2 covers 8 bases. Per germline, CDR1 WSHSY and CDR2 SAAADI. The CDR3 spans 13 residues. V shed 6 bases and J 5 bases; nucleotides not matched to a gene: 5. CDR3 sequence: CASRIAGYETQYF. DNA for the CDR3: TGCGCCAGCAGAATAGCGGGGTATGAGACCCAGTACTTC.